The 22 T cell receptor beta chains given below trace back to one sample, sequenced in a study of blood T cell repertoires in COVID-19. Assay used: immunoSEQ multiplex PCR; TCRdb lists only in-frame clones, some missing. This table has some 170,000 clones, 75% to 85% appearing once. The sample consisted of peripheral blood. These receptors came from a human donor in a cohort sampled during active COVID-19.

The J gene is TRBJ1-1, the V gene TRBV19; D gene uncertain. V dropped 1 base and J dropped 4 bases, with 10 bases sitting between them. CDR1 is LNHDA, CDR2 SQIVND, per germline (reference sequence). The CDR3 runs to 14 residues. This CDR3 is CASSIGGGITEAFF. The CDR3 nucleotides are TGTGCCAGTAGTATAGGCGGAGGGATCACTGAAGCTTTCTTT.

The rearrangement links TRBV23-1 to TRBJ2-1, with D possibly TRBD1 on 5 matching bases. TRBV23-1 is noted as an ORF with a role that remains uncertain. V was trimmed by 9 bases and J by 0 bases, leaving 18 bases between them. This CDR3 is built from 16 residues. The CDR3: CARKNRSPGSYNEQFF. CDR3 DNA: TGCGCCAGGAAAAACAGGTCCCCCGGCTCCTACAATGAGCAGTTCTTC.

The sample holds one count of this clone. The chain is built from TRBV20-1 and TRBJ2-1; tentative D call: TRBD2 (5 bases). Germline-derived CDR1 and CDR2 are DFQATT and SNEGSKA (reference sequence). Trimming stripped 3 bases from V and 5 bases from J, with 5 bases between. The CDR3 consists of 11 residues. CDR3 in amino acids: CSASGNNEQFF. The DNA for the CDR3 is TGCAGTGCTAGCGGGAACAATGAGCAGTTCTTC.

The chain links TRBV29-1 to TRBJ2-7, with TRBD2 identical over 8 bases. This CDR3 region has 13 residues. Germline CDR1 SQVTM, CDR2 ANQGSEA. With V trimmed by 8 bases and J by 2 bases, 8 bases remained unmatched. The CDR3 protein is CSTSGRGTYEQYF. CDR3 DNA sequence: TGCAGCACATCCGGGAGGGGGACCTACGAGCAGTACTTC.

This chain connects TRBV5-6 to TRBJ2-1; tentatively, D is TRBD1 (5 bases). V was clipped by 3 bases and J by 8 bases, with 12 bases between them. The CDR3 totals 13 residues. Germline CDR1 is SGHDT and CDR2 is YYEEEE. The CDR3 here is CASSWAQGDEQFF. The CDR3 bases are TGTGCCAGCAGCTGGGCGCAGGGTGATGAGCAGTTCTTC.

The CDR3 loop is CASRRENQPQHF. The CDR3 region has the DNA TGTGCCAGCCGCAGGGAAAATCAGCCCCAGCATTTT. This chain links TRBV2 with TRBJ1-5, with D perhaps matching TRBD1 (5 bases). From germline, CDR1 is SNHLY and CDR2 FYNNEI. The CDR3 totals 12 residues. V was cut by 8 bases and J by 4 bases, with 9 bases left in between.

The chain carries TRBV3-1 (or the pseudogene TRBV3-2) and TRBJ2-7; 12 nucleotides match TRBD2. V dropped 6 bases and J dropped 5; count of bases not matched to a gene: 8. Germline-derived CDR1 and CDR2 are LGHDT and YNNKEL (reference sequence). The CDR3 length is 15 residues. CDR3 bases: TGTGCCAGCAGACGCGGACTAGCGGGATTAGACGAGCAGTACTTC. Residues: CASRRGLAGLDEQYF.

The CDR3 DNA follows: TGCAGCGCCCGGGGCACAGGGGGTATCACCGGGGAGCTGTTTTTT. Protein product: CSARGTGGITGELFF. This chain links TRBV29-1 with TRBJ2-2, with 8 bases fitting TRBD1. The CDR3 covers 15 residues. The V and J ends lost 7 bases and 4 bases, in that order; junction bases with no gene match: 11. Germline V gene lookup returns CDR1 SQVTM and CDR2 ANQGSEA.

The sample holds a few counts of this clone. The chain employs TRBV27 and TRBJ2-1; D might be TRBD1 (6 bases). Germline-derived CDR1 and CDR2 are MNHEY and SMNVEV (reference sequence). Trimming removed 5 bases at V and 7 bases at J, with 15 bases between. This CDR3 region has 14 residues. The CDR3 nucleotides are TGTGCCAGCAGTACCGGGACAACCTGGAATGAGCAGTTCTTC. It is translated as CASSTGTTWNEQFF.

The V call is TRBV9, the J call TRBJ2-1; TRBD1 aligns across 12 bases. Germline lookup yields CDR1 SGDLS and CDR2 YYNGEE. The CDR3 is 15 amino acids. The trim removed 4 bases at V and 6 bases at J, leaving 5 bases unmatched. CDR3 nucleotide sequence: TGTGCCAGCAGCCCAGGGACAGGGGGCTTCAATGAGCAGTTCTTC. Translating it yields CASSPGTGGFNEQFF.

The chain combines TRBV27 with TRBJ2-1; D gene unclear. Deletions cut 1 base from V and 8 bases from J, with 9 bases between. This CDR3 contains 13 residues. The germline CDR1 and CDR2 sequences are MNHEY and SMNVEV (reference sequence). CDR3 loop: CASSLLPSYEQFF. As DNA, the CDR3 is TGTGCCAGCAGTTTATTACCTAGTTATGAGCAGTTCTTC.

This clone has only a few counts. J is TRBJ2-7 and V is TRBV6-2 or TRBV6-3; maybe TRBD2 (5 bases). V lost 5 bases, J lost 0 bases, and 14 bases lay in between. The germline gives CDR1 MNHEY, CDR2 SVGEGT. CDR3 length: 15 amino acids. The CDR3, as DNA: TGTGCCAGCAGTCACCCTCGTGGGAGCTCCTACGAGCAGTACTTC. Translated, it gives CASSHPRGSSYEQYF.

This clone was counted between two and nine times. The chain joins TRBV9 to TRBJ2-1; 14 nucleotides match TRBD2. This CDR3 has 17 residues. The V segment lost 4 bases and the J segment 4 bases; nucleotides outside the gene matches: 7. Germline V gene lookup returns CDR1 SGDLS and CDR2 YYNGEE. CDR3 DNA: TGTGCCAGCAGCTTCAGACTAGCGGGAGGGCGATACAATGAGCAGTTCTTC. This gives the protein CASSFRLAGGRYNEQFF.

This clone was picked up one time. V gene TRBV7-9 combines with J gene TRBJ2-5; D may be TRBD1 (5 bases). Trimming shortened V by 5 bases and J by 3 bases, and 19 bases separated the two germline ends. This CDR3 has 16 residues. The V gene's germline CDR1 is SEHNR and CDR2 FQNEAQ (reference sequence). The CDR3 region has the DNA TGTGCCAGCAGCGAACGACAAGGGGTATTTGAAGAGACCCAGTACTTC. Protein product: CASSERQGVFEETQYF.

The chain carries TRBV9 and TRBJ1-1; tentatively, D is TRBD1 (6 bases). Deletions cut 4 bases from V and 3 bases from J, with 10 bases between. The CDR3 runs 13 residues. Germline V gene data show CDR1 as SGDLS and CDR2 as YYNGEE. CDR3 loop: CASSSRGDTEAFF. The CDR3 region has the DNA TGTGCCAGCAGCTCCAGGGGTGACACTGAAGCTTTCTTT. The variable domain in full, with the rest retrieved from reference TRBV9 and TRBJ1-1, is DSGVTQTPKHLITATGQRVTLRCSPRSGDLSVYWYQQSLDQGLQFLIQYYNGEERAKGNILERFSAQQFPDLHSELNLSSLELGDSALYFCASSSRGDTEAFFGQGTRLTVV.

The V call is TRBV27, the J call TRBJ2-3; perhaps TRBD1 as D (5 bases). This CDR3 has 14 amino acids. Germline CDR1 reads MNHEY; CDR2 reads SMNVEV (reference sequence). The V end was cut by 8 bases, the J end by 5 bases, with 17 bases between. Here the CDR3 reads CASSWGLVRDTQYF. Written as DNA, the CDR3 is TGTGCCAGCTCCTGGGGCCTGGTGCGAGATACGCAGTATTTT.

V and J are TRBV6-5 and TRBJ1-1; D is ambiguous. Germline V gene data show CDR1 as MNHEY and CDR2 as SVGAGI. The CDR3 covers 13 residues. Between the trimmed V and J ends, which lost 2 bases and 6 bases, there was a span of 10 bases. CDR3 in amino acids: CASSYRERSEAFF. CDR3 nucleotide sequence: TGTGCCAGCAGTTACAGGGAGAGGTCTGAAGCTTTCTTT.

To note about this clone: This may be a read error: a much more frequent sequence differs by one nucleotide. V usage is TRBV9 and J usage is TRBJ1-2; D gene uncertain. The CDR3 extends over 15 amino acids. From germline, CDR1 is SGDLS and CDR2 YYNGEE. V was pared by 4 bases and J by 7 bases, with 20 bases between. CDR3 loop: CASSSTSGIVGGYTF. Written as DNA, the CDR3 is TGTGCCAGCAGCTCGACGAGCGGGATTGTTGGTGGCTACACCTTC.

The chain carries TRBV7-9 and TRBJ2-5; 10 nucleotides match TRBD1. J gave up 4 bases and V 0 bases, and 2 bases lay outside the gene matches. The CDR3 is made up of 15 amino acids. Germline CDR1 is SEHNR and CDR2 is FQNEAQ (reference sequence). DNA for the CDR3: TGTGCCAGCAGCTTAGCGACAGGGGGCCTAGAGACCCAGTACTTC. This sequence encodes CASSLATGGLETQYF.

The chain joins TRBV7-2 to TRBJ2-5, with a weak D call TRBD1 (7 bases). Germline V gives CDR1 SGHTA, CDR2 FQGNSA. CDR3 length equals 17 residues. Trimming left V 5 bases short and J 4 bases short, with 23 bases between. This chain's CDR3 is CASSPFPRGTVGETQYF. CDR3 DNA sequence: TGTGCCAGCAGCCCCTTCCCTCGGGGGACAGTCGGAGAGACCCAGTACTTC.

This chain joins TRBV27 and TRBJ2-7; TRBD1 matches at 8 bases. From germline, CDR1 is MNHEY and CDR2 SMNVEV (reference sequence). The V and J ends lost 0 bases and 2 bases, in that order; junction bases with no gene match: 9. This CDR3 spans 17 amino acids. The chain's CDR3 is CASSLSARDRSAYEQYF. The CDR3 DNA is TGTGCCAGCAGTTTATCGGCGAGGGACAGGTCCGCCTACGAGCAGTACTTC.

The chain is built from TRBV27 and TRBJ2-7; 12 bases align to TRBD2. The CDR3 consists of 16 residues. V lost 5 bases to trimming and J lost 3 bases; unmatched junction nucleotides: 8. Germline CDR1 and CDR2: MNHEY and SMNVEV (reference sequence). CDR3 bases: TGTGCCAGCAGTCCCCTTACTAGCGGGGGGTTCTACGAGCAGTACTTC. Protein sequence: CASSPLTSGGFYEQYF.